The clone carrying this T cell receptor (beta chain) was detected ten times or more. cDNA synthesis used a TRAV/TRBV-specific primer set for both chains. The TCRs were subjected to amplification over 20 PCR cycles employing a constant-region primer in conjunction with a V-primer adapter. In TCRdb, the reads were re-called with MiXCR into one record per CDR3 protein. The data show 65,000 to 100,000 distinct CDR3 sequences, around 17% seen once. Time point meaning: before trial treatment. Donors were treated with nivolumab, ipilimumab, aspirin, and low-dose cyclophosphamide and radiotherapy. The data were taken from a study of low-dose radiotherapy and immunotherapy resistance in tumors. Study-wide background: Cyclophosphamide was given intravenously at 200 mg/m2 every two weeks, and each dose came one day before radiation and immunotherapy.

This CDR3 is 15 amino acids long. CDR1 and CDR2 (germline): MNHNS, SASEGT. J lost 7 bases, V lost 4 bases, and 8 bases had no gene match. V usage is TRBV6-1 and J usage is TRBJ1-5; 9 positions agree with TRBD1. The input for sequencing was PBMCs, taken before treatment. The source is a male donor with prostate cancer. CDR3 in DNA: TGTGCCAGCAGTGGCGGGACAGGGAGGGTGCAGCCCCAGCATTTT. Protein: CASSGGTGRVQPQHF.